This T cell receptor beta chain was identified during a study of siplizumab effects on memory and regulatory T cells. Details on this clone: The antigen remains unidentified.

Method: immunoSEQ multiplex PCR; TCRdb's copy keeps in-frame clones and lacks some. The sample carries about 55,000 clones, 95% to 98% recorded once. Study-wide findings and caveats: With siplizumab, mappable alloreactive CD4+ clones averaged around 65% Treg-derived, versus 25% to 30% in controls. No functional test confirmed suppression by proliferating siplizumab-culture Tregs.

The source of this sequence is a human donor in good health. Sample: naive CD4+ T cells sorted from blood.

CDR3 amino acids: CASSATGGNSYNEQFF. In DNA form, the CDR3 reads TGTGCCAGCAGCGCTACGGGAGGAAACTCCTACAATGAGCAGTTCTTC. The V gene is TRBV7-9, the J gene TRBJ2-1; 7 nucleotides align to TRBD2. The CDR3 has 16 amino acids. Looked up from germline, CDR1 is SEHNR and CDR2 is FQNEAQ (reference sequence). The trim removed 5 bases at V and 0 bases at J, leaving 7 bases unmatched.